These 29 T cell receptor beta chains were all obtained from the same sample, sequenced in a study of CD8 T cells in ankylosing spondylitis. MiXCR was run by TCRdb on the 5' RACE reads, yielding one entry per CDR3 protein. There are some 87,000 distinct CDR3 sequences in the sample; about 9.1% occur only once, and approximately 4.6% lies in the top ten. The sequencing sample was made of blood, either unsorted or a sorted T cell fraction (not recorded which). All receptors derive from a male donor with ankylosing spondylitis or in good health (not recorded which).

There are many counts of this clonotype. The V gene is TRBV11-2, the J gene TRBJ1-1, with D uncertain. Trimming took 6 bases from V and 8 from J, leaving 13 bases between them. The length of the CDR3 is 12 residues. The germline gives CDR1 SGHAT, CDR2 FQNNGV. CDR3 DNA sequence: TGTGCCAGCAGACTGATAGCGGGGGAAGCTTTCTTT. It yields the protein CASRLIAGEAFF.

This clonotype was seen repeatedly, ten times or more. The CDR3 nucleotides read TGCGCCAGCAGCATAGGACTAGCGGCGTACCAAGAGACCCAGTACTTC. It specifies CASSIGLAAYQETQYF. The rearrangement links TRBV5-1 to TRBJ2-5, with 10 bases lining up with TRBD2. This CDR3 contains 16 residues. Germline loops: CDR1 SGHRS, CDR2 YFSETQ. The junction had 6 bases not matched to a gene; V was cut back by 4 bases and J by 0 bases.

For this clonotype: Relative to the germline gene, one junction end is altered; a read error may explain this. The V gene is TRBV3-1, the J gene TRBJ2-5; maybe TRBD2 (5 bases). This CDR3 spans 16 amino acids. Germline assignment: CDR1 LGHDT and CDR2 YNNKEL (reference sequence). The CDR3 sequence is CVSSQDSLAAEETQYF. CDR3 nucleotide sequence: TGTGTCAGCAGCCAAGATAGCCTAGCAGCCGAAGAGACCCAGTACTTC.

There are many counts of this clonotype. This sequence joins TRBV5-1 and TRBJ2-3, with 9 bases matching TRBD2. This CDR3 comprises 17 residues. Germline V gene sequence: CDR1 SGHRS, CDR2 YFSETQ. V dropped 4 bases and J dropped 0; count of bases not matched to a gene: 9. The CDR3 DNA reads TGCGCCAGCAGCCCGACCTTCCTAGCGGGGAGCACAGATACGCAGTATTTT. Translated: CASSPTFLAGSTDTQYF.

The sample holds many counts of this clonotype. This chain links TRBV6-5 with TRBJ2-7, with 7 bases fitting TRBD2. Per germline, CDR1 MNHEY and CDR2 SVGAGI. V trimming: 0 bases; J trimming: 3 bases; junction bases outside the gene matches: 5. The CDR3 is 15 residues long. The CDR3 DNA sequence: TGTGCCAGCAGTTACTCGGATTCTAGCGGCTACGAGCAGTACTTC. Residues: CASSYSDSSGYEQYF.

There are a few counts of this clonotype. One end of the junction does not line up with germline, which may come from a read error. V gene TRBV6-6 combines with J gene TRBJ1-3, with 7 nucleotides matching TRBD1. Germline V gene lookup returns CDR1 MNHNY and CDR2 SVGAGI (reference sequence). CDR3 length: 9 residues. DNA of the CDR3: TGTGCCACCGAAGTGGGACAGCCTTTT. Encoded protein: CATEVGQPF.

In its sample, this clonotype was seen many times. The chain recombines TRBV28 with TRBJ2-5, with TRBD2 identical over 7 bases. CDR3 length equals 13 residues. Germline V gene lookup returns CDR1 MDHEN and CDR2 SYDVKM. V lost 10 bases to trimming and J lost 4 bases; unmatched junction nucleotides: 9. In DNA form, the CDR3 reads TGTGCCACCCATCGTGGCGGGGGAGAGACCCAGTACTTC. Amino acid sequence: CATHRGGGETQYF.

This clonotype has a count of ten or more. The V call is TRBV29-1, the J call TRBJ1-5; D not certain. This CDR3 spans 14 amino acids. Deletions cut 2 bases from V and 1 base from J, with 9 bases between. The germline V gene has CDR1 SQVTM and CDR2 ANQGSEA. The CDR3 loop is CSVETGNSNQPQHF. The CDR3 bases are TGCAGCGTTGAAACGGGGAACAGCAATCAGCCCCAGCATTTT.

This clonotype was observed a few times. The chain carries TRBV12-3 or TRBV12-4 and TRBJ2-3; 11 nucleotides line up with TRBD1. CDR3 length equals 13 residues. V was clipped by 6 bases and J by 4 bases; unmatched bases: 0. The CDR3 is CASRGQGADTQYF. CDR3 in DNA: TGTGCCAGCAGGGGACAGGGGGCAGATACGCAGTATTTT.

In its sample, this clonotype was seen many times. CDR3 residues: CASSPSDRGRGNTGELFF. As DNA, the CDR3 is TGTGCCAGTAGTCCCTCGGACAGGGGGCGCGGGAACACCGGGGAGCTGTTTTTT. This rearrangement joins TRBV19 to TRBJ2-2; 11 positions match TRBD1. J was trimmed by 1 base and V by 5 bases; bases with no gene match: 9. This CDR3 is 18 amino acids long. Germline CDR1 and CDR2: LNHDA and SQIVND (reference sequence).

This clonotype was observed many times. The genes are TRBV12-3 or TRBV12-4 and TRBJ1-4; D gene ambiguous. The CDR3 totals 13 residues. Trimming removed 3 bases from V and 8 bases from J, with 10 bases in between. This chain's CDR3 is CASSFFNGEKLFF. The CDR3, as DNA: TGTGCCAGCAGTTTTTTCAATGGGGAAAAACTGTTTTTT.

This clonotype was counted at least ten times. The V call is TRBV29-1, the J call TRBJ1-1; the D gene is possibly TRBD1 (5 bases). CDR3 length equals 13 residues. Trimming removed 3 bases at V and 0 bases at J, with 8 bases between. Looked up from germline, CDR1 is SQVTM and CDR2 is ANQGSEA. The CDR3 loop reads CSVDGGMNTEAFF. The CDR3 DNA sequence: TGCAGCGTTGATGGGGGAATGAACACTGAAGCTTTCTTT.

This clonotype was observed at least ten times. The chain's CDR3 is CASSSAGELFF. DNA of the CDR3: TGTGCCAGCAGTTCTGCCGGGGAGCTGTTTTTT. The J gene is TRBJ2-2, the V gene TRBV6-6; D gene uncertain. Germline loops: CDR1 MNHNY, CDR2 SVGAGI (reference sequence). The V gene lost 4 bases and the J gene lost 6 bases, with 3 bases spanning the gap. The CDR3 consists of 11 residues.

Remarks on this clonotype: A much larger clonotype is one base distant, so this may be a read error. This chain connects TRBV7-8 to TRBJ2-7, with TRBD1 identical over 7 bases. J was trimmed by 8 bases and V by 5 bases; bases with no gene match: 9. The CDR3 runs to 13 residues. Germline values: CDR1 SGHVS, CDR2 FQNEAQ. CDR3 DNA sequence: TGTGCCAGCAGCATGGGACAGCCTACGCAGCAGTACTTC. Protein: CASSMGQPTQQYF.

In its sample, this clonotype was seen many times. The V call is TRBV2, the J call TRBJ2-2; no reliable D call. The V gene's germline CDR1 is SNHLY and CDR2 FYNNEI. The CDR3 sequence is 12 residues long. Trimming pared 3 bases from V and 5 bases from J, leaving 4 bases between. This chain's CDR3 is CASSDRTGELFF. CDR3 coding DNA: TGTGCCAGCAGTGACAGGACCGGGGAGCTGTTTTTT.

This clonotype was observed many times. V is TRBV28 and J is TRBJ2-1; 14 positions match TRBD2. CDR3 length: 17 amino acids. V was clipped by 7 bases and J by 7 bases; unmatched bases: 12. Germline CDR1 and CDR2: MDHEN and SYDVKM. CDR3 DNA sequence: TGTGCCAGCAAGCCTGGCTTAGGGACTAGCGGGGGAAATGAGCAGTTCTTC. Amino acids: CASKPGLGTSGGNEQFF.

The sample holds many counts of this clonotype. The V and J genes are TRBV20-1 and TRBJ2-3; D unclear. Per the germline V gene, CDR1 is DFQATT and CDR2 is SNEGSKA (reference sequence). The CDR3 covers 12 residues. Trimming took off 4 bases at V and 2 bases at J, with 7 bases between the two ends. CDR3 sequence: CSAIGSTDTQYF. The CDR3 nucleotides are TGCAGTGCTATCGGGTCCACAGATACGCAGTATTTT.

This clonotype has more than one count but fewer than ten. This rearrangement joins TRBV3-1 to TRBJ2-7, with 13 nucleotides matching TRBD2. After removal of 4 bases from V and 5 bases from J, the junction contained 5 bases not matched to a gene. This CDR3 contains 15 residues. Germline V gene data show CDR1 as LGHDT and CDR2 as YNNKEL (reference sequence). The CDR3 DNA reads as TGTGCCAGCAGCCCGCGGACTAGCGGGGGCGACGAGCAGTACTTC. This translates into CASSPRTSGGDEQYF.

This clonotype has ten or more counts. V usage is TRBV3-1 and J usage is TRBJ2-3; TRBD1 matches 8 bases. Losses at the gene ends were 5 bases for V and 0 bases for J; bases not matched to a gene: 1. The germline CDR1 and CDR2 sequences are LGHDT and YNNKEL (reference sequence). The CDR3 runs to 14 residues. In DNA form, the CDR3 reads TGTGCCAGCAGCTGGACAGGGAGCACAGATACGCAGTATTTT. Protein: CASSWTGSTDTQYF.

This clonotype was recorded at least ten times. V is TRBV20-1 and J is TRBJ2-3; D possibly corresponds to TRBD2 (5 bases). Trimming cost V 1 base and J 5 bases, with 13 bases left between them. The CDR3 totals 14 residues. CDR1 and CDR2 (germline): DFQATT, SNEGSKA (reference sequence). CDR3 DNA: TGCAGTGCTAGAGCGGGCTCGGCGGGAGATACGCAGTATTTT. This translates into CSARAGSAGDTQYF.

This clonotype was recorded at least ten times. The rearrangement links TRBV20-1 to TRBJ2-3; D unresolved. This CDR3 has 14 residues. Germline CDR1 is DFQATT and CDR2 is SNEGSKA (reference sequence). V was clipped by 0 bases and J by 2 bases, with 9 bases between them. The CDR3 protein is CSARDAEATDTQYF. DNA for the CDR3: TGCAGTGCTAGAGATGCCGAGGCCACAGATACGCAGTATTTT.

This clonotype was seen at least ten times. The chain is built from TRBV29-1 and TRBJ2-3; no firm D call. V was cut by 1 base and J by 2 bases, with 13 bases left in between. Germline CDR1 reads SQVTM; CDR2 reads ANQGSEA. This CDR3 has 15 residues. CDR3 in DNA: TGCAGCGTTGAAGGCACCCCCATCGCCACAGATACGCAGTATTTT. It codes for CSVEGTPIATDTQYF.

This clonotype was observed a few times. V and J are TRBV6-2 or TRBV6-3 and TRBJ2-1; D gene ambiguous. The CDR3 has 12 amino acids. With 2 bases removed from V and 3 bases from J, the gap between germline ends came to 2 bases. Germline lookup yields CDR1 MNHEY and CDR2 SVGEGT. CDR3 region: CASSYSYNEQFF. For the CDR3, the DNA is TGTGCCAGCAGTTACAGCTACAATGAGCAGTTCTTC.

The rearrangement joins TRBV5-1 to TRBJ2-6; possibly TRBD2 for D (5 bases). The CDR3 sequence is 14 residues long. Trimming pared 6 bases from V and 2 bases from J, leaving 9 bases between. Germline values: CDR1 SGHRS, CDR2 YFSETQ. The CDR3 region is CASKAEPGANVLTF. As DNA, the CDR3 is TGCGCCAGCAAAGCGGAACCTGGGGCCAACGTCCTGACTTTC.

This clonotype was counted many times. V is TRBV12-3 or TRBV12-4 and J is TRBJ2-2; 9 nucleotides agree with TRBD1. J lost 4 bases, V lost 5 bases, and 5 bases had no gene match. The CDR3 is 15 amino acids. Here the CDR3 DNA reads TGTGCCAGCAGTCTACAGGGGGCGGGCACCGGGGAGCTGTTTTTT. Residues: CASSLQGAGTGELFF.

Many counts were recorded for this clonotype. The chain couples TRBV5-4 to TRBJ2-5; D is unclear. The germline V gene has CDR1 SGHNT and CDR2 YYREEE (reference sequence). The CDR3 is made up of 14 amino acids. V dropped 0 bases and J dropped 2 bases, with 8 bases sitting between them. The DNA of the CDR3 is TGTGCCAGCAGCTTGGACGGGCGGCAAGAGACCCAGTACTTC. This translates into CASSLDGRQETQYF.

This clonotype occurred many times. The DNA is left out, because the CDR3 cannot be placed on it with certainty; the CDR3 is given as TCRdb lists it. The chain employs TRBV29-1 and TRBJ1-1; the tabulated D call, TRBD1, remains unverified against the DNA. Per germline, CDR1 SQVTM and CDR2 ANQGSEA. The CDR3 comprises 14 residues, both ends counted. CDR3 protein: CSVESVGQGIVSFF.

This clonotype has ten or more counts. The V gene is TRBV5-5, the J gene TRBJ1-1; D remains ambiguous. The germline V gene encodes CDR1 SGHKS and CDR2 YYEKEE (reference sequence). The CDR3 is 13 amino acids. Deletions cut 0 bases from V and 6 bases from J, with 9 bases between. The CDR3 sequence is CASSLDPMAEAFF. The DNA for the CDR3 is TGTGCCAGCAGCTTGGACCCGATGGCTGAAGCTTTCTTT.

This rearrangement joins TRBV11-2 to TRBJ2-2; 8 bases match TRBD2. The CDR3 runs to 15 residues. V was clipped by 4 bases and J by 6 bases; unmatched bases: 7. Germline loops: CDR1 SGHAT, CDR2 FQNNGV. CDR3 nucleotide sequence: TGTGCCAGCAGCTCCCGCGGGGGGAGCGCCGGGGAGCTGTTTTTT. It codes for CASSSRGGSAGELFF.